This T cell receptor beta chain was observed in a study of graft-versus-host responses after intestinal transplantation. Study overall: Induction with anti-thymocyte globulin, then tacrolimus and steroids for around three years, was given to all recipients. Study-wide results and limits: Investigators detected GvH clones in recipient marrow, with some emerging earlier in ileum or blood.

The V end lost 1 base, the J end lost 12 bases, and 12 bases lay between the germline ends. The CDR3 spans 13 residues. Germline assignment: CDR1 SGHAT and CDR2 FQNNGV. This clone has a handful of counts. Its antigen is not identified. Here immunoSEQ multiplex PCR was the method, and the copy in TCRdb shows in-frame clones only, minus some. The sample includes 43,000 or so clones, about 95% of them seen just once. The receptor comes from a human patient who received an intestinal transplant, so some T cells may come from the graft donor. Sample: PBMCs, taken approximately 340 days after intestinal transplant. The chain uses TRBV11-2 and TRBJ1-4; D call uncertain. CDR3 DNA sequence: TGTGCCAGCAGCTTAGTCCGTCCAGGAGAACTGTTTTTT. Translation gives CASSLVRPGELFF.